The 7 T cell receptor beta chains below all came from one sample that was sequenced in a study of T cells after yellow fever vaccination. TCRdb independently ran MiXCR on the 5' RACE reads; one entry per CDR3 protein. Among fewer than 400,000 distinct CDR3 sequences, about 10% were seen once, and the ten largest hold about 3.3%. This material consisted of CD4+ T cells sorted from PBMCs, taken 45 days after the yellow fever booster vaccination. The receptors were gathered from a young man who received the YFV17D yellow fever vaccine.

This clonotype was recorded at least ten times. V and J are TRBV5-1 and TRBJ2-5; D remains ambiguous. This CDR3 has 17 residues. V was cut by 0 bases and J by 2 bases, with 17 bases left in between. Germline lookup yields CDR1 SGHRS and CDR2 YFSETQ. The CDR3, as DNA: TGCGCCAGCAGCTTGGTTCGGGCAGGAACGATACAAGAGACCCAGTACTTC. As protein: CASSLVRAGTIQETQYF.

V and J are TRBV30 and TRBJ1-1; D ambiguous. The V end lost 3 bases, the J end lost 4 bases, and 12 bases lay between the germline ends. Germline V gene sequence: CDR1 GTSNPN, CDR2 SVGIG (reference sequence). CDR3 length: 13 residues. CDR3 DNA sequence: TGTGCCTGGAGGGTGATGGGAGCCACTGAAGCTTTCTTT. This codes for CAWRVMGATEAFF.

The chain employs TRBV12-3 or TRBV12-4 and TRBJ2-1; 14 bases match TRBD2. The CDR3 sequence is 18 residues long. With 5 bases clipped from V and 2 bases from J, the junction kept 8 bases outside the gene matches. CDR3 nucleotides: TGTGCCAGCAGTCTAACGCGGACTAGCGGGGGGACCTACAATGAGCAGTTCTTC. It yields the protein CASSLTRTSGGTYNEQFF.

The rearrangement uses TRBV19 and TRBJ1-5; TRBD1 might be the D (6 bases). The CDR3 extends over 14 amino acids. The V gene's germline CDR1 is LNHDA and CDR2 SQIVND (reference sequence). Trimming took 3 bases from V and 4 from J, leaving 10 bases between them. In nucleotides, the CDR3 is TGTGCCAGTAGTATCAAACAGGGAAATCAGCCCCAGCATTTT. Amino acid sequence: CASSIKQGNQPQHF.

This clonotype has only one observation. The chain links TRBV9 to TRBJ2-3; 7 nucleotides line up with TRBD2. There are 16 residues in the CDR3. Germline V gene sequence: CDR1 SGDLS, CDR2 YYNGEE. Trimming removed 4 bases from V and 1 base from J; junction bases left unmatched: 9. CDR3 DNA: TGTGCCAGCAGCTACTCAGCGGGGAGGGGCACAGATACGCAGTATTTT. Residues: CASSYSAGRGTDTQYF.

This clonotype was seen repeatedly, ten times or more. CDR3 sequence (DNA): TGTGCCAGCAGCTCTTCTTGGGCAGGGGGCTACACCTTC. The encoded protein is CASSSSWAGGYTF. The chain is built from TRBV7-2 and TRBJ1-2; the D gene is possibly TRBD1 (5 bases). The germline V and J ends were trimmed by 4 bases and 8 bases, with 14 bases remaining between them. This CDR3 is 13 amino acids long. Germline-derived CDR1 and CDR2 are SGHTA and FQGNSA. The full variable domain, in which reference TRBV7-2 and TRBJ1-2 provide the parts outside the CDR3, is GAGVSQSPSNKVTEKGKDVELRCDPISGHTALYWYRQSLGQGLEFLIYFQGNSAPDKSGLPSDRFSAERTGGSVSTLTIQRTQQEDSAVYLCASSSSWAGGYTFGSGTRLTVV.

The chain carries TRBV30 and TRBJ2-5; D is ambiguous. This CDR3 contains 11 residues. Trimming cost V 1 base and J 1 base, with 1 base left between them. Germline V gene data show CDR1 as GTSNPN and CDR2 as SVGIG (reference sequence). CDR3 protein: CAWSAQETQYF. The DNA for the CDR3 is TGTGCCTGGAGTGCCCAAGAGACCCAGTACTTC. Looking up the rest from reference TRBV30 and TRBJ2-5 gives the full variable domain: SQTIHQWPATLVQPVGSPLSLECTVEGTSNPNLYWYRQAAGRGLQLLFYSVGIGQISSEVPQNLSASRPQDRQFILSSKKLLLSDSGFYLCAWSAQETQYFGPGTRLLVL.